Listed here is a single TCR beta chain. The data were taken from a study of CD8 T cells in Susac syndrome. Trimming took off 5 bases at V and 0 bases at J, with 13 bases between the two ends. Germline values: CDR1 LGHDT, CDR2 YNNKEL (reference sequence). The CDR3 sequence is 15 residues long. An input of about 0.5 to 1 ug of RNA was subjected to reverse transcription using random hexamers. With immunoSEQ multiplex PCR, TCR beta CDR3 was amplified across 54 Vbeta and 13 Jbeta. TCRdb recomputed calls from the immunoSEQ multiplex PCR reads with MiXCR, one row per CDR3 protein. Of 150,000 or so distinct CDR3 sequences listed, around 95% are singletons.

V and J are TRBV3-1 and TRBJ1-1, with D maybe TRBD1 (6 bases). The sequence was obtained from a human donor in good health. Sequenced: CD4+ T cells from PBMCs. CDR3: CASSTRTVLNTEAFF. The DNA of the CDR3 is TGTGCCAGCAGCACCCGGACAGTTTTGAACACTGAAGCTTTCTTT.